Given below is one TCR beta chain in context. The record originates from a study of blood T cell repertoires in COVID-19. Turning to the study itself: PBMCs, B-cell-depleted T cells, or T cells provided the cDNA or gDNA that made up the material.

The table came from immunoSEQ multiplex PCR; TCRdb's copy has only in-frame clones and leaves some out. The sample consists of 250,000 to 350,000 clones, 90% of them appearing once. Participants, 18 to 89 years old, spanned under 25 US areas. Recovered participants had two consecutive negative NP/OP PCR tests, healthcare professional clearance, or symptom resolution. The V and J ends lost 7 bases and 2 bases respectively, with 12 bases between them. Germline CDR1 MNHEY, CDR2 SVGAGI. The CDR3 totals 14 residues. This chain joins TRBV6-5 and TRBJ1-5; D may be TRBD1 (6 bases). This TCR was sampled from a woman aged 25 to 45 who had recovered from COVID-19. The sample comprised PBMCs or T cells enriched from blood (not recorded which). The CDR3 is CASIGPGGNQPQHF. The CDR3 bases are TGTGCCAGCATAGGGCCAGGGGGCAATCAGCCCCAGCATTTT.